The rows below give T cell receptor beta chains drawn from one sample of a study of blood T cell repertoires in COVID-19. The method was immunoSEQ multiplex PCR; TCRdb's version includes in-frame clones alone and lacks a portion of them. Of about 130,000 clones listed, about 84% were seen once; the top ten hold more than 10%. Source material: peripheral blood. Receptors originate from a woman aged 60-70 years with acute or convalescent COVID-19. CDR3s include the opening cysteine and the closing phenylalanine or tryptophan. D genes are given only for firm matches. Only some rows state a clone size, as once, few, many or a class for expanded clones.

>15|TRBV5-1|TRBJ1-5|once|-
TGCGCCAGCAGCTTGGACCCAGGAATCAATCAGCCCCAGCATTTT
CASSLDPGINQPQHF
>14|TRBV9|TRBJ2-5|-|TRBD2
TGTGCCAGCAGCGCGTCCGGGACTAAGGAGACCCAGTACTTC
CASSASGTKETQYF
>14|TRBV3-1/TRBV3-2|TRBJ1-5|-|TRBD1
TGTGCCAGCAGCCAAACAGGGGGTGATCAGCCCCAGCATTTT
CASSQTGGDQPQHF
>14|TRBV9|TRBJ2-3|-|TRBD1
TGTGCCAGCAGCGTCGGGACAGGGACAGATACGCAGTATTTT
CASSVGTGTDTQYF
>12|TRBV11-1|TRBJ2-3|-|-
TGTGCCAGCAGCCCAAACACAGATACGCAGTATTTT
CASSPNTDTQYF
>16|TRBV30|TRBJ1-2|-|TRBD1
TGTGCCTGGAGTGTCTCCGGGACAGGGGGGAGGTATGGCTACACCTTC
CAWSVSGTGGRYGYTF
>10|TRBV25-1|TRBJ2-5|-|-
TGTGCCAGCAGTGACGGGACCCAGTACTTC
CASSDGTQYF
>14|TRBV5-1|TRBJ2-1|-|-
TGCGCCAGCAGCTTGGCTGGACAGAGTAGCGAGCAGTTCTTC
CASSLAGQSSEQFF
>15|TRBV9|TRBJ2-4|-|TRBD2
TGTGCCAGCAGCGTAGGGGGGACTAGGGAGCACATTCAGTACTTC
CASSVGGTREHIQYF
>14|TRBV27|TRBJ2-2|-|-
TGTGCCAGCAGTTTGCCGGCTGCGGGCGGGGAGCTGTTTTTT
CASSLPAAGGELFF